The 21 T cell receptor beta chains below all came from one sample that was sequenced in a study of blood T cell repertoires in COVID-19. TCRdb keeps only in-frame clones here, not all; method: immunoSEQ multiplex PCR. This repertoire shows some 85,000 clones, approximately 80% found once; its top ten account for about a fifth. The sample comprised peripheral blood. The source of these receptors is a woman of 80 years or more with acute or convalescent COVID-19.

J is TRBJ2-1 and V is TRBV18; D remains ambiguous. The CDR3 covers 13 residues. Per germline, CDR1 KGHSH and CDR2 LQKENI. Trimming stripped 7 bases from V and 0 bases from J, with 7 bases between. The CDR3 region is CASFTPSYNEQFF. The CDR3 DNA is TGTGCCAGCTTCACTCCCTCCTACAATGAGCAGTTCTTC.

This clone was observed a single time. The DNA is omitted, as the CDR3 cannot be located on it reliably, and the CDR3 follows TCRdb's listing. The chain couples TRBV5-1 to TRBJ2-5; the table's TRBD2 call for D was not verified on the DNA. Looked up from germline, CDR1 is SGHRS and CDR2 is YFSETQ. The CDR3 is 13 residues long, ends included. CDR3 in amino acids: CASSTSPVETQYF.

This clone was observed a handful of times. The chain couples TRBV7-9 to TRBJ2-1; D possibly corresponds to TRBD1 (6 bases). Germline lookup yields CDR1 SEHNR and CDR2 FQNEAQ (reference sequence). V shed 7 bases and J shed 4 bases, with 8 bases lying between them. The CDR3 contains 12 residues. This CDR3 is CASTDRYNEQFF. The CDR3 DNA sequence: TGTGCCAGCACAGACAGGTACAATGAGCAGTTCTTC.

The chain couples TRBV10-2 to TRBJ2-5, with D possibly matching TRBD1 (6 bases). Germline loops: CDR1 WSHSY, CDR2 SAAADI. The V end lost 3 bases, the J end lost 2 bases, and 7 bases lay between the germline ends. The CDR3 runs to 13 residues. In nucleotides, the CDR3 is TGCGCCAGCAGTGAACAGGGACAAGAGACCCAGTACTTC. It translates to CASSEQGQETQYF.

This chain joins TRBV27 and TRBJ2-5; the D gene is possibly TRBD1 (6 bases). CDR1 and CDR2 (germline): MNHEY, SMNVEV (reference sequence). V was shortened by 5 bases and J by 5 bases, with 15 bases between the two germline ends. This CDR3 comprises 14 residues. This CDR3 reads CASSPGTPWETQYF. In DNA form, the CDR3 reads TGTGCCAGCAGTCCCGGGACACCCTGGGAGACCCAGTACTTC.

The rearrangement joins TRBV6-5 to TRBJ1-4; TRBD1 might be the D (6 bases). The V and J ends lost 5 bases and 5 bases respectively, with 12 bases between them. Germline V gives CDR1 MNHEY, CDR2 SVGAGI. The CDR3 consists of 14 residues. The CDR3 reads CASSTRGGNEKLFF. CDR3 nucleotides: TGTGCCAGCAGTACTAGGGGGGGGAATGAAAAACTGTTTTTT.

This chain uses TRBV6-5 with TRBJ2-1, with TRBD2 matching 12 bases. The CDR3 totals 15 residues. The germline gives CDR1 MNHEY, CDR2 SVGAGI. V lost 4 bases, J lost 8 bases, and 6 bases stayed unmatched. The CDR3 reads CASSSPSGRADEQFF. The DNA for the CDR3 is TGTGCCAGCAGTTCCCCTAGCGGGAGGGCAGATGAGCAGTTCTTC.

The chain recombines TRBV6-5 with TRBJ2-5, with 8 bases identical to TRBD1. This CDR3 is built from 13 residues. With V trimmed by 8 bases and J by 6 bases, 8 bases remained unmatched. CDR1 is MNHEY and CDR2 is SVGAGI in the germline V gene. CDR3 sequence (DNA): TGTGCCAGCGCCCCTGACAGGGGCAAGACCCAGTACTTC. Encoded protein: CASAPDRGKTQYF.

The table lists this clone with a few counts. The genes are TRBV6-6 and TRBJ2-1, with TRBD2 as a possible D gene (7 bases). This CDR3 comprises 16 residues. Between the trimmed V and J ends, which lost 5 bases and 0 bases, there was a span of 14 bases. CDR1 MNHNY and CDR2 SVGAGI come from the germline V gene (reference sequence). CDR3 in amino acids: CASSQGGGASYNEQFF. CDR3 DNA sequence: TGTGCCAGCAGTCAGGGTGGGGGGGCCTCCTACAATGAGCAGTTCTTC.

The chain carries TRBV6-5 and TRBJ2-7; tentative D call: TRBD1 (6 bases). The CDR3 contains 12 residues. The germline V gene encodes CDR1 MNHEY and CDR2 SVGAGI. The V end lost 6 bases, the J end lost 3 bases, and 9 bases lay between the germline ends. In nucleotides, the CDR3 is TGTGCCAGCAGCAAACAGGGCTACGAGCAGTACTTC. Translation: CASSKQGYEQYF.

V and J are TRBV4-1 and TRBJ1-2; TRBD1 might be the D (6 bases). Germline-derived CDR1 and CDR2 are MGHRA and YSYEKL. Between the trimmed V and J ends, which lost 1 base and 8 bases, there was a span of 20 bases. This CDR3 comprises 16 residues. The chain's CDR3 is CASSQATNLRDTGYTF. Written as DNA, the CDR3 is TGCGCCAGCAGCCAAGCAACCAACCTCCGGGACACCGGCTACACCTTC.

This chain joins TRBV20-1 and TRBJ2-7; D is unresolved. Trimming took 4 bases from V and 3 from J, leaving 7 bases between them. Germline V gene data show CDR1 as DFQATT and CDR2 as SNEGSKA (reference sequence). This CDR3 has 11 residues. CDR3 region: CSANDNYEQYF. The CDR3 nucleotides are TGCAGTGCTAACGACAACTACGAGCAGTACTTC.

CDR3 nucleotide sequence: TGTGCCAGCAGGCCAACAGGGGTCGGGTACACTGAAGCTTTCTTT. Translated: CASRPTGVGYTEAFF. This chain connects TRBV6-5 to TRBJ1-1; the match to TRBD1 covers 7 bases. Germline assignment: CDR1 MNHEY and CDR2 SVGAGI. CDR3 size: 15 residues. J was trimmed by 3 bases and V by 6 bases; bases with no gene match: 10.

V is TRBV18 and J is TRBJ2-1; 10 bases match TRBD2. Germline loops: CDR1 KGHSH, CDR2 LQKENI. The CDR3 is 15 amino acids. V was clipped by 2 bases and J by 9 bases; unmatched bases: 7. The CDR3: CASSPKIAGGPEQFF. CDR3 coding DNA: TGTGCCAGCTCACCAAAAATAGCGGGGGGCCCTGAGCAGTTCTTC.

This clone was counted a single time. The V gene is TRBV29-1, the J gene TRBJ2-2; TRBD2 matches 9 bases. The CDR3 runs 14 residues. Germline lookup yields CDR1 SQVTM and CDR2 ANQGSEA. The CDR3 here is CTASGKAGTGELFF. In DNA, the CDR3 is TGCACAGCTAGCGGGAAAGCGGGCACCGGGGAGCTGTTTTTT.

The rearrangement joins TRBV6-4 to TRBJ1-2; D is ambiguous. This CDR3 is built from 11 residues. The V end lost 5 bases, the J end lost 7 bases, and 8 bases lay between the germline ends. Germline CDR1 and CDR2: MRHNA and SNTAGT. The CDR3 nucleotides are TGTGCCAGCAGTCCAGGTTTTGGCTACACCTTC. This encodes CASSPGFGYTF.

This clone occurred once. CDR3 sequence (DNA): TGTGCCAGCAGCTCGGGACAGATTAAGAACACTGAAGCTTTCTTT. This sequence encodes CASSSGQIKNTEAFF. The V gene is TRBV7-2, the J gene TRBJ1-1; 7 bases are shared with TRBD1. CDR1 is SGHTA, CDR2 FQGNSA, per germline. The V segment lost 4 bases and the J segment 1 base; nucleotides outside the gene matches: 6. The length of the CDR3 is 15 residues.

This rearrangement joins TRBV6-4 to TRBJ2-3, with 10 bases that match TRBD2. Germline assignment: CDR1 MRHNA and CDR2 SNTAGT. The CDR3 loop spans 16 amino acids. V was pared by 0 bases and J by 4 bases, with 4 bases of the junction left unmatched. The CDR3 DNA reads as TGTGCCAGCAGTGACTCGAGCGGGAGGGCCGCAGATACGCAGTATTTT. Translating it yields CASSDSSGRAADTQYF.

The count of this clone is one. The chain links TRBV10-1 to TRBJ2-1, with 9 nucleotides matching TRBD2. In germline, CDR1 is WNHNN, CDR2 SYGVQD (reference sequence). The J segment lost 5 bases and the V segment lost 0 bases, leaving 5 bases of the junction unmatched. This CDR3 spans 16 amino acids. The CDR3 nucleotides are TGCGCCAGCAGTGAGTCTATGCTAGCGGGGAACAATGAGCAGTTCTTC. Its protein is CASSESMLAGNNEQFF.

The chain uses TRBV12-3 or TRBV12-4 and TRBJ1-4; 7 positions match TRBD1. This CDR3 has 12 amino acids. J gave up 8 bases and V 8 bases, and 5 bases lay outside the gene matches. In nucleotides, the CDR3 is TGTGCCAGCGGTACAGGGGAAGAAAAACTGTTTTTT. Translating gives CASGTGEEKLFF.

The chain carries TRBV24-1 and TRBJ2-3; D is possibly TRBD2 (5 bases). V was clipped by 4 bases and J by 2 bases, with 9 bases between them. Germline lookup yields CDR1 KGHDR and CDR2 SFDVKD. The CDR3 totals 14 residues. The CDR3, as DNA: TGTGCCACCAGTGACCGGAGGTCCACAGATACGCAGTATTTT. Its protein product is CATSDRRSTDTQYF.